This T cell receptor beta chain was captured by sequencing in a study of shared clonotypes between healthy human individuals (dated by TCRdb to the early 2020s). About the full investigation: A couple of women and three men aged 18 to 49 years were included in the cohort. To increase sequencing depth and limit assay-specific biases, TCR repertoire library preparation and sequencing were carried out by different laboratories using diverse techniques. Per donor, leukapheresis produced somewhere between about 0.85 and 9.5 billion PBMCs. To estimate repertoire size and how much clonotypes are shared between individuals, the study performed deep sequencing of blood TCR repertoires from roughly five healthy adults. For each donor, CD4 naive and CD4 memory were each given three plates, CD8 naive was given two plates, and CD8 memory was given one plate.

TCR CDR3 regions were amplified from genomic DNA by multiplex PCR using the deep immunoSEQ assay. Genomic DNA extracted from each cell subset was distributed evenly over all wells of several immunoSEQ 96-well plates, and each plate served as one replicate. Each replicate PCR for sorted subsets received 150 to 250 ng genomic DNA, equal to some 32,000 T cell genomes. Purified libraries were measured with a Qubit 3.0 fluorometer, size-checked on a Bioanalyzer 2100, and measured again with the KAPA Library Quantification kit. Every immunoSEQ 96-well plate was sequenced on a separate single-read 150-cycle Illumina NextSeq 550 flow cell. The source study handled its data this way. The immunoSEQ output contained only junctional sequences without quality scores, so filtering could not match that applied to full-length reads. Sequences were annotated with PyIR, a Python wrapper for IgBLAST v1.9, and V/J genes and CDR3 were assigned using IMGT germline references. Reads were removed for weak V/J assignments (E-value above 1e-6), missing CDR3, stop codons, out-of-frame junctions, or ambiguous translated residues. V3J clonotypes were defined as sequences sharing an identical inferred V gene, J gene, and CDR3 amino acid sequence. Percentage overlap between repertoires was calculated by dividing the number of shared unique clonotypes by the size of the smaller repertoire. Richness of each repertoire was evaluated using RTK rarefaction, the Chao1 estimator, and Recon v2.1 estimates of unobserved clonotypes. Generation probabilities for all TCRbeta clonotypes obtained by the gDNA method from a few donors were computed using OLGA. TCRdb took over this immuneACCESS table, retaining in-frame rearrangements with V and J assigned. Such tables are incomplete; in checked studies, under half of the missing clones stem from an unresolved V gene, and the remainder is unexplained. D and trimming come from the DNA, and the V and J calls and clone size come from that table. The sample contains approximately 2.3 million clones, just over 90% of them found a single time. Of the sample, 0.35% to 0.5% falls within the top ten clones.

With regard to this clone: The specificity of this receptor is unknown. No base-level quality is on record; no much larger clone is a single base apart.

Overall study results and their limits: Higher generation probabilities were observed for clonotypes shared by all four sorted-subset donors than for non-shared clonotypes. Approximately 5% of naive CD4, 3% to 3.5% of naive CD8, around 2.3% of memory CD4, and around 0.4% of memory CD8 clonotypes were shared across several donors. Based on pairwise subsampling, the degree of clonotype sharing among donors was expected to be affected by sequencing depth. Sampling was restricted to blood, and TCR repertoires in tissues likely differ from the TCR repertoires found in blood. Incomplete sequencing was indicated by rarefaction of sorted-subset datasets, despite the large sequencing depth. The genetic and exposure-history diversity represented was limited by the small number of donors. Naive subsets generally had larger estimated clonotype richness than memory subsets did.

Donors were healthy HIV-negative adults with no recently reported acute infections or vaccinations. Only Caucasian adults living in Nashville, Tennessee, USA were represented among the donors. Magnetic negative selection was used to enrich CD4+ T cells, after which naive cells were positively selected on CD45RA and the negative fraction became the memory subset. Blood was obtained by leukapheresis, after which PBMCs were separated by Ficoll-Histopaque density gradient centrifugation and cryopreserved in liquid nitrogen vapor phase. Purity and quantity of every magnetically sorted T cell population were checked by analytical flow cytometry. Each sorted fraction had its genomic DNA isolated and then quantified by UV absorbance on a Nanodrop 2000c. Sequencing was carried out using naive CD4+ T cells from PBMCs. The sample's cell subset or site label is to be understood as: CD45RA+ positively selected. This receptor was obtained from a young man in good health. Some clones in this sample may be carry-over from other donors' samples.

The DNA sequence reads TGTGCCAGCAGCTTATGGGGGGATGAAGCTTTCTTT. Translation gives CASSLWGDEAFF. This receptor chain uses TRBV4-2 and TRBJ1-1, with TRBD1 tentatively as D gene (5 bases match). From a lookup of the germline V gene, CDR1 and CDR2 are LGHNA and YNFKEQ. The CDR3, from cysteine to phenylalanine, totals 12 residues. Of the read, only the CDR3 DNA is kept; its 36 bases are in frame from base 1. V is pared back by 5 bases and J by 7 bases, with 11 bases lying between the germline termini.